These T cell receptor beta chains were read from a single sample in a study of blood T cell repertoires in COVID-19. The table came from immunoSEQ multiplex PCR; TCRdb's copy has only in-frame clones and leaves some out. The repertoire holds about 120,000 clones, with about 89% as singletons. Sequencing used peripheral blood. The receptor set was obtained from a man between 40 and 49 years old with acute or convalescent COVID-19. The CDR3 runs from the conserved cysteine through the conserved F or W. The D gene is left open where the match is weak. Size is stated for part of the rows, as once, few or many counts, or as a class when the clone is expanded.

TRBD1,16,TRBV5-6,TRBJ2-2,NA,CASSNADRADTGELFF,TGTGCCAGCAGCAACGCCGACAGGGCGGACACCGGGGAGCTGTTTTTT
NA,15,TRBV7-7,TRBJ2-5,NA,CASSLGRAGVGTQYF,TGTGCCAGCAGCTTAGGTAGAGCCGGGGTGGGGACCCAGTACTTC
TRBD1,14,TRBV18,TRBJ2-6,NA,CASSRGLGANVLTF,TGTGCCAGCTCCAGGGGGCTGGGGGCCAACGTCCTGACTTTC
NA,13,TRBV6-5,TRBJ2-7,NA,CASNWTASYEQYF,TGTGCCAGCAATTGGACAGCCTCCTACGAGCAGTACTTC
TRBD1,17,TRBV19,TRBJ1-5,once,CASSIRGTGLSNQPQHF,TGTGCCAGTAGTATTCGGGGGACAGGCCTTAGCAATCAGCCCCAGCATTTT
NA,16,TRBV6-2/TRBV6-3,TRBJ1-1,NA,CASSYHLGGRDTEAFF,TGTGCCAGCAGTTACCATCTGGGGGGGCGAGACACTGAAGCTTTCTTT
TRBD1,16,TRBV6-1,TRBJ2-5,few,CASSDSGTGAFETQYF,TGTGCCAGCAGTGATTCCGGGACAGGGGCGTTTGAGACCCAGTACTTC
NA,13,TRBV12-3/TRBV12-4,TRBJ1-1,NA,CASRMRGYTEAFF,TGTGCCAGCAGGATGAGGGGGTACACTGAAGCTTTCTTT
TRBD1,14,TRBV7-2,TRBJ2-4,NA,CASSPGQDEYIQYF,TGTGCCAGCAGCCCCGGACAGGATGAGTACATTCAGTACTTC
TRBD2,15,TRBV27,TRBJ2-1,NA,CATQPVSGRVNEQFF,TGTGCCACCCAACCGGTAAGCGGGAGGGTGAATGAGCAGTTCTTC